The 5 T cell receptor beta chains reported below all come from one sample, sequenced in a study of T cells in Graves' hyperthyroidism and ophthalmopathy. The source material, RNA transcripts, was used to amplify TCR beta CDR3 regions. A first-round RT-PCR of the TCR CDR3 used the HTBI primer set. TCRdb itself ran the multiplex PCR reads through MiXCR, one entry per CDR3 protein. The sample contains 130,000 to 150,000 distinct CDR3 sequences, roughly a fifth of which appear only once. Sequenced sample: blood. These receptor sequences come from a woman aged 45-65 years with Graves' hyperthyroidism that later progressed to Graves' ophthalmopathy.

This clonotype was recorded many times. The rearrangement links TRBV6-5 to TRBJ1-1; D gene uncertain. The ends were cut back, 0 bases at V and 8 bases at J, with 10 bases in the middle. The CDR3 sequence is 13 residues long. The germline gives CDR1 MNHEY, CDR2 SVGAGI. CDR3 loop: CASSYSKGREAFF. CDR3 bases: TGTGCCAGCAGTTACTCGAAGGGCAGGGAAGCTTTCTTT.

This clonotype was found a few times. The chain combines TRBV14 with TRBJ2-5; D is perhaps TRBD1 (5 bases). Trimming took off 0 bases at V and 6 bases at J, with 11 bases between the two ends. The CDR3 is 14 amino acids. The germline gives CDR1 SGHDN, CDR2 FVKESK. The CDR3 DNA reads TGTGCCAGCAGCCAAGACTGGGGCAGGAAGACCCAGTACTTC. This encodes CASSQDWGRKTQYF.

The CDR3 DNA sequence: TGTGCCAGCAGCCAAGAAATTGGGCGAGGATCACCCCTCCACTTT. It specifies CASSQEIGRGSPLHF. The gene calls are TRBV14 and TRBJ1-6; D is unclear. CDR1 is SGHDN, CDR2 FVKESK, per germline. Trimming shortened V by 0 bases and J by 10 bases, and 13 bases separated the two germline ends. The CDR3 runs to 15 residues.

There are many counts of this clonotype. This chain uses TRBV2 with TRBJ1-5; D unresolved. The CDR3 runs to 14 residues. V gave up 1 base and J gave up 7 bases, with 11 bases separating them. Germline values: CDR1 SNHLY, CDR2 FYNNEI. The CDR3 region is CASSEVRHRQPQHF. The CDR3 coding sequence is TGTGCCAGCAGTGAAGTCCGGCATCGACAGCCCCAGCATTTT.

This clonotype was detected a few times. This sequence joins TRBV7-8 and TRBJ2-1; 9 nucleotides agree with TRBD2. Trimming removed 1 base from V and 1 base from J; junction bases left unmatched: 11. This CDR3 comprises 19 residues. Germline CDR1 is SGHVS and CDR2 is FQNEAQ. CDR3: CASSLVVAGGAWSYNEQFF. The CDR3 coding sequence is TGTGCCAGCAGCTTAGTTGTGGCGGGAGGGGCGTGGTCCTACAATGAGCAGTTCTTC.